This TCR beta chain derives from a study of CD8+ T cells in alopecia areata. Study-wide context: Oral tofacitinib, 5 to 10 mg twice daily, was given in an open-label trial. Whole-study findings and limits: Higher clonality than in normal scalp was seen in lesional scalp, especially alopecia totalis/universalis. Patients showed less clear TCR sequence sharing than mice, possibly partly because of HLA diversity.

As concerns this clone: No antigen is known for it.

The authors extracted RNA and reverse transcribed it into cDNA as the sequencing template. The data were produced by immunoSEQ multiplex PCR, yet TCRdb's version contains in-frame clones alone and is incomplete. This table has some 150,000 clones, roughly three fifths appearing once. Peripheral blood, together with lesional scalp punch biopsies, was collected from alopecia areata patients. Germline V CDR1 and CDR2: SGHTA, FQGNSA. This CDR3 contains 14 residues. V was pared by 7 bases and J by 5 bases, with 10 bases of the junction left unmatched. The sample here was CD4+ T cells sorted from blood, taken at week 0. The V call is TRBV7-2, the J call TRBJ2-5; 7 bases agree with TRBD2. This TCR was recovered from a human donor with alopecia areata. The CDR3 nucleotides read TGTGCCAGCACCATCCAAGCGGGAAGGGAGACCCAGTACTTC. Translating gives CASTIQAGRETQYF.